Following are 16 T cell receptor beta chains from one sample sequenced in a study of neurological immune-mediated disorders. One entry per CDR3 protein results from TCRdb running MiXCR on the 5' RACE reads. This sample has about 24,000 distinct CDR3 sequences, with about 12% found just once. Specified time point: technical triplicate 1. Sequencing was carried out using CD4+ T cells from blood. These receptors came from a female donor with HTLV-1-associated myelopathy (HAM/TSP).

This clonotype was detected many times. This chain links TRBV20-1 with TRBJ2-3; possible D gene TRBD1, 6 bases. The germline V gene has CDR1 DFQATT and CDR2 SNEGSKA (reference sequence). The CDR3 spans 13 residues. Between the trimmed V and J ends, which lost 3 bases and 5 bases, there was a span of 12 bases. CDR3 bases: TGCAGTGCTAGCGGGACACGGGAAGATACGCAGTATTTT. Encoded protein: CSASGTREDTQYF.

The sample holds many counts of this clonotype. The CDR3 bases are TGCAGTGCTAGAGATAACCCCCCCAAGGAGCGGGACCATCGGTGGGTAGATACGCAGTATTTT. Protein product: CSARDNPPKERDHRWVDTQYF. The V call is TRBV20-1, the J call TRBJ2-3, with 7 bases matching TRBD2. Germline assignment: CDR1 DFQATT and CDR2 SNEGSKA (reference sequence). The CDR3 loop spans 21 amino acids. V was clipped by 0 bases and J by 5 bases; unmatched bases: 26.

In this sample, this clonotype turned up many times. At one of its ends the junction is not consistent with the germline gene, which may arise from a read error. V usage is TRBV7-7 and J usage is TRBJ2-5, with a tentative D call TRBD1 (6 bases). The CDR3 spans 13 residues. Germline V gene sequence: CDR1 SSHAT, CDR2 FNYEAQ (reference sequence). Here the CDR3 DNA reads TGTGCTAGCAGCCCGTGGACAGAAGAGACCCAGTACTTC. This sequence encodes CASSPWTEETQYF.

V gene TRBV5-5 combines with J gene TRBJ1-5, with D unresolved. Germline values: CDR1 SGHKS, CDR2 YYEKEE (reference sequence). This CDR3 comprises 15 residues. With 4 bases removed from V and 6 bases from J, the gap between germline ends came to 17 bases. The CDR3 sequence is CASSVFHREGQPQHF. Written as DNA, the CDR3 is TGTGCCAGCAGCGTCTTCCACCGTGAGGGTCAGCCCCAGCATTTT.

This clonotype was observed at least ten times. The V call is TRBV6-5, the J call TRBJ2-1; 7 nucleotides match TRBD1. The junction had 9 bases not matched to a gene; V was cut back by 10 bases and J by 3 bases. The CDR3 has 14 residues. Germline-derived CDR1 and CDR2 are MNHEY and SVGAGI. DNA for the CDR3: TGTGCCACCACCGGGACAGTTGACTACAATGAGCAGTTCTTC. It codes for CATTGTVDYNEQFF.

This clonotype came up once. The chain employs TRBV29-1 and TRBJ2-5, with D perhaps matching TRBD2 (5 bases). The CDR3 totals 12 residues. CDR1 and CDR2 (germline): SQVTM, ANQGSEA. The V end was cut by 6 bases, the J end by 2 bases, with 10 bases between. CDR3 DNA sequence: TGCAGCGTCTGGACTGGACAAGAGACCCAGTACTTC. Its protein product is CSVWTGQETQYF.

This clonotype appeared many times. The chain has TRBV7-2 and TRBJ2-2; D might be TRBD2 (6 bases). The V end lost 3 bases, the J end lost 5 bases, and 13 bases lay between the germline ends. This CDR3 region has 15 residues. Germline lookup yields CDR1 SGHTA and CDR2 FQGNSA. CDR3 DNA sequence: TGTGCCAGCAGCTTTGACGGGGGTGGGACCGGGGAGCTGTTTTTT. It encodes CASSFDGGGTGELFF.

The CDR3 DNA reads as TGTGCCAGTAGTATAGGGTCCTACAATGAGCAGTTCTTC. Protein sequence: CASSIGSYNEQFF. The rearrangement links TRBV19 to TRBJ2-1, with D unclear. CDR3 length: 13 amino acids. Germline values: CDR1 LNHDA, CDR2 SQIVND (reference sequence). Trimming left V 1 base short and J 1 base short, with 2 bases between.

The chain links TRBV5-1 to TRBJ2-3, with D perhaps matching TRBD2 (6 bases). The germline CDR1 and CDR2 sequences are SGHRS and YFSETQ. The CDR3 loop spans 14 amino acids. V was trimmed by 5 bases and J by 0 bases, leaving 10 bases between them. CDR3 DNA: TGCGCCAGCAGGCGGGACGGGAGCACAGATACGCAGTATTTT. Amino acid sequence: CASRRDGSTDTQYF.

This clonotype occurred many times. The chain combines TRBV24-1 with TRBJ2-3; TRBD2 aligns across 13 bases. The germline gives CDR1 KGHDR, CDR2 SFDVKD. The CDR3 length is 17 residues. With V trimmed by 4 bases and J by 2 bases, 5 bases remained unmatched. CDR3 DNA sequence: TGTGCCACCAGTGAACCAGGGACTAGCGGGGCCACAGATACGCAGTATTTT. Translation: CATSEPGTSGATDTQYF.

This clonotype was found many times. V gene TRBV5-1 combines with J gene TRBJ2-3; weak D call: TRBD2 (5 bases). The V end lost 4 bases, the J end lost 6 bases, and 15 bases lay between the germline ends. CDR1 SGHRS and CDR2 YFSETQ come from the germline V gene. There are 14 residues in the CDR3. Here the CDR3 reads CASSQTRSGDTQYF. The CDR3 bases are TGCGCCAGCAGCCAAACTAGATCGGGGGATACGCAGTATTTT.

Sample share makes this clonotype large (0.1 to 1%). The chain combines TRBV5-1 with TRBJ2-5; 12 bases align to TRBD2. Germline lookup yields CDR1 SGHRS and CDR2 YFSETQ. V shed 1 base and J 4 bases; nucleotides not matched to a gene: 8. CDR3 length equals 17 residues. CDR3 protein: CASSLSPSGGAIETQYF. CDR3 in DNA: TGCGCCAGCAGCTTGTCCCCTAGCGGGGGGGCAATAGAGACCCAGTACTTC.

This clonotype was seen ten or more times. This chain connects TRBV4-2 to TRBJ2-7, with unresolved D. Germline lookup yields CDR1 LGHNA and CDR2 YNFKEQ. Trimming shortened V by 0 bases and J by 2 bases, and 14 bases separated the two germline ends. CDR3 length: 16 amino acids. CDR3 sequence: CASSQDPLLNAYEQYF. CDR3 bases: TGTGCCAGCAGCCAAGATCCATTATTAAACGCCTACGAGCAGTACTTC.

This clonotype was seen many times. The gene calls are TRBV10-3 and TRBJ2-1; perhaps TRBD1 as D (8 bases). Germline V gene data show CDR1 as ENHRY and CDR2 as SYGVKD. V gave up 2 bases and J gave up 8 bases, with 13 bases separating them. The CDR3 length is 14 residues. This CDR3 is CAISEGQGGYEQFF. The CDR3 DNA reads as TGTGCCATCAGTGAGGGACAGGGAGGGTATGAGCAGTTCTTC.

This clonotype has ten or more counts. V usage is TRBV9 and J usage is TRBJ2-3; perhaps TRBD2 as D (6 bases). V gave up 0 bases and J gave up 2 bases, with 10 bases separating them. The V gene's germline CDR1 is SGDLS and CDR2 YYNGEE. The CDR3 length is 15 residues. CDR3 amino acids: CASSVGRDPTDTQYF. The CDR3 bases are TGTGCCAGCAGCGTAGGGCGGGACCCCACAGATACGCAGTATTTT.

This clonotype was detected ten times or more. The chain employs TRBV2 and TRBJ2-3; TRBD1 matches at 7 bases. Trimming cost V 6 bases and J 2 bases; bases outside gene matches: 8. The CDR3 runs 15 residues. Germline V gene sequence: CDR1 SNHLY, CDR2 FYNNEI. CDR3 protein: CASRSPGQLTDTQYF. CDR3 coding DNA: TGTGCCAGCAGATCCCCGGGACAGCTCACAGATACGCAGTATTTT.